This T cell receptor beta chain was identified in a study of metastatic and nonmetastatic thyroid tumors. Study-wide background: Repertoires were compared across blood and tumor or nodule tissue from malignant and benign thyroid patients.

Regarding the study as a whole: According to reports, the diversity of TCR beta was significantly higher in malignant thyroid tumors than in benign nodules, and this held in both blood and tumor samples.

Trimming took 3 bases from V and 0 from J, leaving 8 bases between them. CDR1 and CDR2 (germline): SGHTA, FQGTGA. CDR3 length equals 14 residues. Thyroid surgery was performed in patients who had received no treatment beforehand. With respect to this clone: Antigen: not known.

In the original processing: The study built a papillary thyroid cancer distant-metastasis classifier from CDR3 differences across clinicopathological groups. With MiXCR, TCRdb reprocessed the PCR reads. For this entry, the V and J calls and clone size follow TCRdb and not the study's own pipeline. The repertoire holds over 5,500 clones, with approximately 35% as singletons. The clonotype was recovered from a female donor with papillary thyroid cancer or a benign thyroid nodule (not recorded which). Some clones in this sample may be carry-over from other donors' samples. Specimen: adjacent normal tissue. The J gene is TRBJ1-1, the V gene TRBV7-3; D is unclear. The CDR3 nucleotides are TGTGCCAGCAGCTTGGAGCCCATGAACACTGAAGCTTTCTTT. This encodes CASSLEPMNTEAFF.